The 9 T cell receptor beta chains below all came from one sample that was sequenced in a study of cytomegalovirus exposure and HLA in healthy donors. The PCR used 60 Vbeta and 13 Jbeta primers. Sequenced by immunoSEQ multiplex PCR; TCRdb stores in-frame clones only, minus some. The sample holds roughly 84,000 clones; less than 80% are singletons and the top ten take approximately 15%. Sequenced material: PBMCs. The source of these receptors is a middle-aged woman in good health and CMV-seropositive.

The chain employs TRBV28 and TRBJ1-2, with 10 bases fitting TRBD1. The CDR3 loop spans 15 amino acids. J gave up 8 bases and V 2 bases, and 8 bases lay outside the gene matches. Germline CDR1 is MDHEN and CDR2 is SYDVKM. CDR3 amino acids: CASSLGGQGVGGYTF. In DNA, the CDR3 is TGTGCCAGCAGTTTAGGTGGACAGGGGGTAGGCGGCTACACCTTC.

This chain uses TRBV7-9 with TRBJ1-1; D gene unclear. V lost 7 bases to trimming and J lost 0 bases, with 15 bases between them. The CDR3 covers 15 residues. From germline, CDR1 is SEHNR and CDR2 FQNEAQ (reference sequence). CDR3 amino acids: CASTLHSIMNTEAFF. As DNA, the CDR3 is TGTGCCAGCACCCTGCACAGTATTATGAACACTGAAGCTTTCTTT.

V is TRBV6-5 and J is TRBJ1-2; 8 bases are a match to TRBD1. CDR3 length: 15 amino acids. J lost 5 bases, V lost 0 bases, and 5 bases had no gene match. Per germline, CDR1 MNHEY and CDR2 SVGAGI. For the CDR3, the DNA is TGTGCCAGCAGTTACTCTCTGCAGGGGGCATATGGCTACACCTTC. Translating it yields CASSYSLQGAYGYTF.

CDR3 region: CATRQQGDTEAFF. The CDR3 DNA is TGTGCTACCCGACAGCAGGGCGACACTGAAGCTTTCTTT. The V call is TRBV7-3, the J call TRBJ1-1; possibly TRBD1 for D (5 bases). This CDR3 region has 13 residues. The germline gives CDR1 SGHTA, CDR2 FQGTGA.

This chain links TRBV28 with TRBJ1-2, with 7 bases lining up with TRBD1. V lost 2 bases and J lost 6; bases outside the gene matches: 9. This CDR3 has 15 residues. The germline V gene encodes CDR1 MDHEN and CDR2 SYDVKM. As DNA, the CDR3 is TGTGCCAGCAGTTTAGGAGTGGGGACAGCCGATGGCTACACCTTC. Translation: CASSLGVGTADGYTF.

This clone has only a few counts. The rearrangement uses TRBV7-9 and TRBJ2-1; possibly TRBD2 for D (5 bases). Trimming shortened V by 5 bases and J by 10 bases, and 15 bases separated the two germline ends. There are 13 residues in the CDR3. Germline V lookup: CDR1 SEHNR, CDR2 FQNEAQ (reference sequence). The DNA of the CDR3 is TGTGCCAGCAGCCCCCGGCTAGCACAAGAGCAGTTCTTC. Translation: CASSPRLAQEQFF.

This sequence joins TRBV28 and TRBJ2-7; no clear D gene. Germline lookup yields CDR1 MDHEN and CDR2 SYDVKM. Trimming removed 6 bases at V and 2 bases at J, with 14 bases between. CDR3 size: 14 residues. CDR3 in amino acids: CASSSGWITYEQYF. The CDR3 bases are TGTGCCAGCAGCTCAGGCTGGATCACCTACGAGCAGTACTTC.

V is TRBV28 and J is TRBJ1-1, with 9 bases matching TRBD1. The CDR3 is 14 residues long. In germline, CDR1 is MDHEN, CDR2 SYDVKM. V gave up 5 bases and J gave up 5 bases; unmatched junction bases: 6. The CDR3 loop is CASSPGQGGTEAFF. CDR3 DNA sequence: TGTGCCAGCAGTCCGGGACAGGGAGGAACTGAAGCTTTCTTT.

The chain carries TRBV4-1 and TRBJ2-2; D ambiguous. Germline CDR1 is MGHRA and CDR2 is YSYEKL. CDR3 length equals 15 residues. V dropped 0 bases and J dropped 1 base, with 6 bases sitting between them. The CDR3 coding sequence is TGCGCCAGCAGCCAAGAAGCTAGGAACACCGGGGAGCTGTTTTTT. This encodes CASSQEARNTGELFF.